This TCR beta chain was observed in a study of metastatic and nonmetastatic thyroid tumors. Findings and caveats of the study: In blood and tumor, TCR beta diversity was reportedly significantly higher in malignant thyroid tumors than in benign nodules.

This clone was seen many times. Its antigen is unidentified. Original methodology: Between-group CDR3 differences, defined by clinicopathological status, yielded a distant-metastasis classifier for papillary thyroid cancer. TCRdb reprocessed the PCR reads using MiXCR. The V and J calls were not made by the authors but by TCRdb's processing. The sample includes approximately 44,000 clones, 20% to 30% of them seen just once. V was pared by 3 bases and J by 7 bases, with 9 bases of the junction left unmatched. CDR1 and CDR2 from the germline V gene are GTSNPN and SVGIG (reference sequence). The CDR3 extends over 15 amino acids. Prior to thyroid surgery, none of the patients had received any treatment.

V usage is TRBV30 and J usage is TRBJ1-4; 9 bases fit TRBD1. Sequencing input: tumor tissue. The TCR was taken from a female donor with papillary thyroid cancer or a benign thyroid nodule (not recorded which). Some clones in this sample may be carry-over from other donors' samples. The CDR3 loop reads CAWSPSGTGLEKLFF. The CDR3 bases are TGTGCCTGGAGCCCATCCGGGACAGGGCTTGAAAAACTGTTTTTT.